A single sample is the source of the 21 T cell receptor beta chains below, sequenced in a study of T cell responses to AZD1222 COVID-19 vaccine. Repertoires were generated with immunoSEQ multiplex PCR, while TCRdb's copy carries only in-frame clones and drops some. The table shows roughly 100,000 clones, with around 89% occurring only once. The sample here was peripheral blood, taken on day 0 of AZD1222 vaccination. Receptors originate from an adult in good health.

This rearrangement joins TRBV3-1 (or the pseudogene TRBV3-2) to TRBJ2-7; tentative D call: TRBD2 (5 bases). The CDR3 runs 11 residues. V lost 8 bases and J lost 6, with 11 bases in between. CDR1 is LGHDT, CDR2 YNNKEL, per germline (reference sequence). Written as DNA, the CDR3 is TGTGCCAGCTCTAGGGCGGGCGAGCAGTACTTC. This sequence encodes CASSRAGEQYF.

V usage is TRBV19 and J usage is TRBJ2-7, with 8 bases fitting TRBD1. Germline CDR1 and CDR2: LNHDA and SQIVND (reference sequence). CDR3 length: 16 amino acids. V gave up 3 bases and J gave up 1 base; unmatched junction bases: 8. The CDR3 sequence is CASSMRAGGASYEQYF. DNA of the CDR3: TGTGCCAGTAGTATGAGGGCAGGGGGCGCTTCCTACGAGCAGTACTTC.

J is TRBJ1-5 and V is TRBV19, with 7 positions matching TRBD1. CDR1 and CDR2 from the germline V gene are LNHDA and SQIVND (reference sequence). V lost 3 bases to trimming and J lost 10 bases; unmatched junction nucleotides: 9. This CDR3 has 14 residues. CDR3 residues: CASSMGQNRDPQHF. CDR3 DNA sequence: TGTGCCAGTAGTATGGGACAGAACCGGGACCCCCAGCATTTT.

The gene calls are TRBV5-1 and TRBJ2-3, with TRBD2 matching 9 bases. The CDR3 has 18 amino acids. Germline assignment: CDR1 SGHRS and CDR2 YFSETQ. V trimming: 1 base; J trimming: 2 bases; junction bases outside the gene matches: 11. In DNA form, the CDR3 reads TGCGCCAGCAGCTTGTGGGGGACTAGCCAGGGATTCACAGATACGCAGTATTTT. Residues: CASSLWGTSQGFTDTQYF.

The chain uses TRBV28 and TRBJ1-6; D perhaps matches TRBD1 (6 bases). CDR1 is MDHEN and CDR2 is SYDVKM in the germline V gene. Trimming took 10 bases from V and 4 from J, leaving 17 bases between them. CDR3 size: 15 residues. This chain's CDR3 is CAIKPGTTYNSPLHF. CDR3 nucleotide sequence: TGTGCCATAAAACCAGGGACAACTTATAATTCACCCCTCCACTTT. The whole variable domain, filled in from reference TRBV28 and TRBJ1-6, reads DVKVTQSSRYLVKRTGEKVFLECVQDMDHENMFWYRQDPGLGLRLIYFSYDVKMKEKGDIPEGYSVSREKKERFSLILESASTNQTSMYLCAIKPGTTYNSPLHFGNGTRLTVT.

The CDR3 sequence is CASSLGSRHEQYF. The CDR3 DNA follows: TGTGCCAGCAGCTTAGGGAGCAGACACGAGCAGTACTTC. The chain employs TRBV7-2 and TRBJ2-7; no definite D call. This CDR3 has 13 amino acids. Germline-derived CDR1 and CDR2 are SGHTA and FQGNSA. Between the trimmed V and J ends, which lost 1 base and 5 bases, there was a span of 9 bases.

Notes on this clone: The sample carries other DNA sequences with the same CDR3. J is TRBJ2-3 and V is TRBV6-6, with 8 positions matching TRBD2. Germline loops: CDR1 MNHNY, CDR2 SVGAGI (reference sequence). This CDR3 is 14 amino acids long. Germline trimming cut 5 bases from V and 1 base from J; bases unmatched to any gene: 2. The CDR3 loop reads CASSPTSGTDTQYF. The DNA for the CDR3 is TGTGCCAGCAGTCCGACTAGCGGCACAGATACGCAGTATTTT.

The V gene is TRBV28, the J gene TRBJ2-1; D possibly corresponds to TRBD2 (6 bases). Germline values: CDR1 MDHEN, CDR2 SYDVKM. This CDR3 comprises 16 residues. V lost 2 bases and J 1 base, leaving 12 bases between the germline ends. CDR3 region: CASSLEVAGSYNEQFF. In nucleotides, the CDR3 is TGTGCCAGCAGTTTAGAGGTTGCGGGATCCTACAATGAGCAGTTCTTC.

The chain combines TRBV7-9 with TRBJ2-1, with a weak D call TRBD2 (5 bases). There are 13 residues in the CDR3. Germline loops: CDR1 SEHNR, CDR2 FQNEAQ (reference sequence). Between the trimmed V and J ends, which lost 5 bases and 5 bases, there was a span of 10 bases. The CDR3 coding sequence is TGTGCCAGCAGCCCTCCCGGGGACAATGAGCAGTTCTTC. Translated: CASSPPGDNEQFF.

CDR3 amino acids: CASSLLLGGNTEAFF. The CDR3 nucleotides are TGTGCCAGCAGCCTCCTCCTGGGGGGGAACACTGAAGCTTTCTTT. V usage is TRBV9 and J usage is TRBJ1-1; TRBD1 is a possible D gene (5 bases). Germline assignment: CDR1 SGDLS and CDR2 YYNGEE. The CDR3 has 15 amino acids. V lost 4 bases and J lost 1, with 14 bases in between. The full variable domain, in which reference TRBV9 and TRBJ1-1 provide the parts outside the CDR3, is DSGVTQTPKHLITATGQRVTLRCSPRSGDLSVYWYQQSLDQGLQFLIQYYNGEERAKGNILERFSAQQFPDLHSELNLSSLELGDSALYFCASSLLLGGNTEAFFGQGTRLTVV.

This clone was seen only once. The chain recombines TRBV5-1 with TRBJ2-1; TRBD1 agrees at 8 bases. V dropped 1 base and J dropped 6; count of bases not matched to a gene: 9. Germline values: CDR1 SGHRS, CDR2 YFSETQ. The CDR3 runs to 16 residues. The DNA for the CDR3 is TGCGCCAGCAGCTTGATCCCGGGACAGGACCTCAATGAGCAGTTCTTC. Its translation is CASSLIPGQDLNEQFF.

For this clone: Other nucleotide sequences from this sample produce the same CDR3. The gene calls are TRBV7-3 and TRBJ2-1; D is unclear. The V end was cut by 5 bases, the J end by 1 base, with 9 bases between. The CDR3 sequence is 14 residues long. Per the germline V gene, CDR1 is SGHTA and CDR2 is FQGTGA. The CDR3 nucleotides read TGTGCCAGCAGCCCAGGTGGATCCTACAATGAGCAGTTCTTC. Translating gives CASSPGGSYNEQFF.

The chain links TRBV11-2 to TRBJ2-7; no reliable D call. This CDR3 has 14 residues. The V gene lost 0 bases and the J gene lost 2 bases, with 8 bases spanning the gap. Germline V lookup: CDR1 SGHAT, CDR2 FQNNGV. CDR3 DNA sequence: TGTGCCAGCAGCTTAGACCGGTTGACCTACGAGCAGTACTTC. It encodes CASSLDRLTYEQYF.

The chain uses TRBV5-8 and TRBJ2-2; 8 bases align to TRBD1. The CDR3 is 16 amino acids. Trimming took 2 bases from V and 8 from J; bases not matched to a gene: 11. Germline CDR1 and CDR2: SGHTS and YDEGEE. This CDR3 is CASSFPGQEKLGELFF. CDR3 nucleotide sequence: TGTGCCAGCAGCTTCCCGGGACAGGAAAAATTAGGGGAGCTGTTTTTT.

The chain couples TRBV24-1 to TRBJ1-5; tentatively, D is TRBD1 (5 bases). The CDR3 runs to 14 residues. Germline V gene lookup returns CDR1 KGHDR and CDR2 SFDVKD. The V end was cut by 6 bases, the J end by 6 bases, with 14 bases between. The CDR3 DNA reads as TGTGCCACCAGTCTCGGGACGAGCGGTCAGCCCCAGCATTTT. This codes for CATSLGTSGQPQHF.

CDR3 DNA sequence: TGTGCCAGCAGTACCACCGGGTACGGGGGCTACGAGCAGTACTTC. Encoded protein: CASSTTGYGGYEQYF. The rearrangement joins TRBV28 to TRBJ2-7, with a possible D match to TRBD2 (6 bases). CDR1 is MDHEN and CDR2 is SYDVKM in the germline V gene. The CDR3 is made up of 15 amino acids. V was trimmed by 5 bases and J by 3 bases, leaving 17 bases between them.

The chain combines TRBV11-2 with TRBJ2-6; tentatively, D is TRBD2 (6 bases). The V and J ends lost 5 bases and 0 bases respectively, with 14 bases between them. The CDR3 consists of 17 residues. The germline V gene encodes CDR1 SGHAT and CDR2 FQNNGV. CDR3: CASSPPNGGSGANVLTF. The CDR3 DNA reads TGTGCCAGCAGCCCACCGAACGGGGGCTCTGGGGCCAACGTCCTGACTTTC.

V is TRBV15 and J is TRBJ2-7; tentatively, D is TRBD1 (5 bases). This CDR3 is 18 amino acids long. V gave up 1 base and J gave up 7 bases, with 26 bases separating them. Germline CDR1 and CDR2: LNHNV and YYDKDF (reference sequence). The CDR3 nucleotides are TGTGCCACCAGCAGAGGCGACCTACGCGGCTTGACAAAGGGGGAGCAGTACTTC. It translates to CATSRGDLRGLTKGEQYF.

This sequence joins TRBV28 and TRBJ1-5; TRBD1 is a possible D gene (5 bases). The CDR3 is made up of 13 amino acids. Trimming removed 3 bases at V and 5 bases at J, with 8 bases between. Germline V lookup: CDR1 MDHEN, CDR2 SYDVKM. The CDR3 nucleotides read TGTGCCAGCAGTTTCCCAGGGTATCAGCCCCAGCATTTT. This codes for CASSFPGYQPQHF.

This chain joins TRBV6-6 and TRBJ1-1, with D hard to call. Trimming took off 3 bases at V and 4 bases at J, with 9 bases between the two ends. Germline-derived CDR1 and CDR2 are MNHNY and SVGAGI (reference sequence). The CDR3 is made up of 13 amino acids. The CDR3 protein is CASSYVTSTEAFF. In DNA form, the CDR3 reads TGTGCCAGCAGTTATGTAACGAGCACTGAAGCTTTCTTT.

The J gene is TRBJ1-5, the V gene TRBV7-9, with a tentative D call TRBD1 (5 bases). Per the germline V gene, CDR1 is SEHNR and CDR2 is FQNEAQ (reference sequence). The CDR3 is 14 amino acids. The V end lost 1 base, the J end lost 7 bases, and 11 bases lay between the germline ends. The DNA for the CDR3 is TGTGCCAGCAGCTTAGTAGGGGTAGAGCAGCCCCAGCATTTT. Encoded protein: CASSLVGVEQPQHF.